A selection of T cell receptor beta chains follows, all from one sample in a study of CD8 T cells in Susac syndrome. TCRdb reprocessed the immunoSEQ multiplex PCR reads with MiXCR, giving one entry per CDR3 protein. The sample carries about 240,000 distinct CDR3 sequences, 90% to 96% recorded once. The sequenced material came from CD4+ T cells from PBMCs. The receptors were sampled from a human donor with Susac syndrome. CDR3s include the opening cysteine and the closing phenylalanine or tryptophan. Fields, in order: D gene, clone size, V gene, J gene, CDR3 DNA, CDR3 protein. A D gene is named only where the DNA matches it firmly. Rows may omit the clone size; those that give it use once, few, many or a size class.

>-|-|TRBV9|TRBJ2-2
TGTGCCAGCAGCGTAGGAAGGGGAGAGAAGACCGGGGAGCTGTTTTTT
CASSVGRGEKTGELFF
>TRBD1|-|TRBV11-2|TRBJ2-1
TGTGCCAGCAGCTTGGGGACAGGGTACAATGAGCAGTTCTTC
CASSLGTGYNEQFF
>-|-|TRBV7-8|TRBJ2-1
TGTGCCAGCAGCTTAGTTGGCCTAGGAAACAATGAGCAGTTCTTC
CASSLVGLGNNEQFF
>-|-|TRBV3-1|TRBJ2-7
TGTGCCAGCAGCCAAGATAATGGCGGACCCTACGAGCAGTACTTC
CASSQDNGGPYEQYF
>-|-|TRBV30|TRBJ1-1
TGTGCCTGGAGTGTACTAGGGAACACTGGAGCTTTCTTT
CAWSVLGNTGAFF
>-|-|TRBV6-2/TRBV6-3|TRBJ1-5
TGTGCCAGCTCCCTCTATGGGGACCAGCCCCAGCATTTT
CASSLYGDQPQHF
>TRBD1|-|TRBV19|TRBJ1-2
TGTGCCAGTGAGAGGGACAGCTATGGCTACACCTTC
CASERDSYGYTF
>-|-|TRBV9|TRBJ1-1
TGTGCCAGCAGCGCATTACAGGGAATCGGGGGGAACACTGAAGCTTTCTTT
CASSALQGIGGNTEAFF
>-|-|TRBV14|TRBJ1-2
TGTGCCAGCAGCCCAGAATACAAAAACTATGGCTACACCTTC
CASSPEYKNYGYTF
>-|-|TRBV5-1|TRBJ1-1
TGCGCCAGCACCCTAACCGTTCAGGGGACTACTGAAGCTTTCTTT
CASTLTVQGTTEAFF
>-|-|TRBV7-7|TRBJ2-5
TGTGCTAGCAGCTTAGCTCGGGGGGAGACCCAGTACTTC
CASSLARGETQYF
>-|-|TRBV9|TRBJ2-5
TGTGCCAGCAGCAAGGGCCAAGAGACCCAGTACTTC
CASSKGQETQYF
>-|once|TRBV10-3|TRBJ2-3
TGTGCCATCGTCAAGGGGCCAAACACAGATACGCAGTATTTT
CAIVKGPNTDTQYF
>TRBD2|-|TRBV27|TRBJ2-3
TGTGCCAGCAGTTTACTAGCGGGAGTATTCGATACGCAGTATTTT
CASSLLAGVFDTQYF